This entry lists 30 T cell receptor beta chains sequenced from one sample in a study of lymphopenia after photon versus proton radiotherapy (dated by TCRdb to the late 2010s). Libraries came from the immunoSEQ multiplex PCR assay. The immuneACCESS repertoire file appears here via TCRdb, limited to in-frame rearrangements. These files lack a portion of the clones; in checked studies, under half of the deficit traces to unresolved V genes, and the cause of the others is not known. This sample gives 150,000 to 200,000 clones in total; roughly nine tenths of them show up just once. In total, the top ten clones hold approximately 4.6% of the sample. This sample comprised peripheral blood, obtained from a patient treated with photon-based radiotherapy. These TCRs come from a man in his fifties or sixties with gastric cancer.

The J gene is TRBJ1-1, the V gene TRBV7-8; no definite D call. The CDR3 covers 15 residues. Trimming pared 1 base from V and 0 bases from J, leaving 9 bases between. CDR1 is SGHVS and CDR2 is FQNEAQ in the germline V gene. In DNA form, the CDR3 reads TGTGCCAGCAGCTTAGGTCCGGGCCTGAACACTGAAGCTTTCTTT. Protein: CASSLGPGLNTEAFF. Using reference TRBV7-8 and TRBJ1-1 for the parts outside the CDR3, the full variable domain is GAGVSQSPRYKVAKRGQDVALRCDPISGHVSLFWYQQALGQGPEFLTYFQNEAQLDKSGLPSDRFFAERPEGSVSTLKIQRTQQEDSAVYLCASSLGPGLNTEAFFGQGTRLTVV.

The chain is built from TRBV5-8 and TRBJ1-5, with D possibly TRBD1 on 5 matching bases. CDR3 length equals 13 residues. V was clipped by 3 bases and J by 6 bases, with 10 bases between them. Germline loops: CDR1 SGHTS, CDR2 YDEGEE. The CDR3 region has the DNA TGTGCCAGCAGCTCCGGGACCGGTCAGCCCCAGCATTTT. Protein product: CASSSGTGQPQHF. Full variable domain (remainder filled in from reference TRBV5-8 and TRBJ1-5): EAGVTQSPTHLIKTRGQQATLRCSPISGHTSVYWYQQALGLGLQFLLWYDEGEERNRGNFPPRFSGRQFPNYSSELNVNALELEDSALYLCASSSGTGQPQHFGDGTRLSIL.

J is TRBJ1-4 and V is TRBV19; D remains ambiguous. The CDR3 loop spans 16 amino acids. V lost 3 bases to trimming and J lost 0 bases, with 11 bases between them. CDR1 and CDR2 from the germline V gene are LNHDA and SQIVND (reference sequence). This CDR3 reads CASSIQKTATNEKLFF. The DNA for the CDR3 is TGTGCCAGTAGTATCCAGAAAACTGCAACTAATGAAAAACTGTTTTTT.

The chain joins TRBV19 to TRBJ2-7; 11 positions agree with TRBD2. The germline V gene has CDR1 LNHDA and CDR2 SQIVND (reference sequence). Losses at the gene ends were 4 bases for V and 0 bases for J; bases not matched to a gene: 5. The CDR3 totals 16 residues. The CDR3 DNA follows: TGTGCCAGTAGTAGTCTAGCGGGAGGAAGCTCCTACGAGCAGTACTTC. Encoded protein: CASSSLAGGSSYEQYF.

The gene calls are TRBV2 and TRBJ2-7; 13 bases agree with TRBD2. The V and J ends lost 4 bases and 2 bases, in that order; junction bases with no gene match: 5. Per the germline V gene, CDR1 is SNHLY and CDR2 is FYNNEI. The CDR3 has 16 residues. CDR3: CASSGPGLAGTYEQYF. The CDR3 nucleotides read TGTGCCAGCAGTGGTCCGGGACTAGCGGGAACCTACGAGCAGTACTTC.

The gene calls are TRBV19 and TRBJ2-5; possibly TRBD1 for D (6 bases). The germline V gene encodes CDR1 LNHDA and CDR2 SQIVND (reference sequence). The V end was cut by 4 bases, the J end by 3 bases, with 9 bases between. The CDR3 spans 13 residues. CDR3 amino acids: CASSRAGEETQYF. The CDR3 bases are TGTGCCAGTAGTAGGGCAGGGGAAGAGACCCAGTACTTC.

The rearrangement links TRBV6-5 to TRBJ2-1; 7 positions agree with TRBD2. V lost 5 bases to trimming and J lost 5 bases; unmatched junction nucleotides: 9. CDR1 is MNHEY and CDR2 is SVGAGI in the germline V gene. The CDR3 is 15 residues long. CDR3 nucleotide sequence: TGTGCCAGCAGTACCCTTATAGCGGGCCACAATGAGCAGTTCTTC. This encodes CASSTLIAGHNEQFF.

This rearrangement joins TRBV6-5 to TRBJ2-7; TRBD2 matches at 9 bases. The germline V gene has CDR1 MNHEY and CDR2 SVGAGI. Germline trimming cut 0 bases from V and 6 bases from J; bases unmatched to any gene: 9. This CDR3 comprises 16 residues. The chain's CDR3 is CASSYSMRGRAAEQYF. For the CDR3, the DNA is TGTGCCAGCAGTTACTCGATGCGCGGGAGGGCCGCCGAGCAGTACTTC.

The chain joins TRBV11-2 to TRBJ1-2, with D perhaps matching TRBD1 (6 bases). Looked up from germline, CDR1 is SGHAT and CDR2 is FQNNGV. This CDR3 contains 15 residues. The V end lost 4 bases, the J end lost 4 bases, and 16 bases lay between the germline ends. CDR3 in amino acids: CASSYQTGGGYGYTF. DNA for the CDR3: TGTGCCAGCAGCTACCAGACAGGTGGAGGCTATGGCTACACCTTC. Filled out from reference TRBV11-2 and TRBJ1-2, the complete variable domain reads EAGVAQSPRYKIIEKRQSVAFWCNPISGHATLYWYQQILGQGPKLLIQFQNNGVVDDSQLPKDRFSAERLKGVDSTLKIQPAKLEDSAVYLCASSYQTGGGYGYTFGSGTRLTVV.

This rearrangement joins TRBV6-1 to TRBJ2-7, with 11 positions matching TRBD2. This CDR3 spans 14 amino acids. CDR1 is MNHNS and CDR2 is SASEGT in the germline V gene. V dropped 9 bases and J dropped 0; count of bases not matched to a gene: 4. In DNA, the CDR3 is TGTGCCAGTTACACTAGCGGGAGCTCCTACGAGCAGTACTTC. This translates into CASYTSGSSYEQYF.

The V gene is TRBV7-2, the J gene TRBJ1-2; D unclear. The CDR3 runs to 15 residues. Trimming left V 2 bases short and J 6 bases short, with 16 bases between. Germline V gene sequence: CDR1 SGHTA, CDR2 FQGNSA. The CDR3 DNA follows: TGTGCCAGCAGCTTAACTTTTCCCCCATCGGATGGCTACACCTTC. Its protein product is CASSLTFPPSDGYTF.

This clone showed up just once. CDR3 bases: TGTGCCAGCAGTTACTCCGGGTCCCCTGGAAACACCATATATTTT. Residues: CASSYSGSPGNTIYF. The chain is built from TRBV6-5 and TRBJ1-3; D gene uncertain. The length of the CDR3 is 15 residues. Per the germline V gene, CDR1 is MNHEY and CDR2 is SVGAGI. V lost 0 bases to trimming and J lost 2 bases, with 8 bases between them.

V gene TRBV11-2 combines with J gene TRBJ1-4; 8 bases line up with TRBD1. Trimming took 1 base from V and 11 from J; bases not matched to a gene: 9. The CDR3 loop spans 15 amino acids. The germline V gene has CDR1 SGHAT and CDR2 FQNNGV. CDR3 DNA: TGTGCCAGCAGCTTAGGCGGACAGGGTATAGAGAAACTGTTTTTT. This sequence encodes CASSLGGQGIEKLFF.

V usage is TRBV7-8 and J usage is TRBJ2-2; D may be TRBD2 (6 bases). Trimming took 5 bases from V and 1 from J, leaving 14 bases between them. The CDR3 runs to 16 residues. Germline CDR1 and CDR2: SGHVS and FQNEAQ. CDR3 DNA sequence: TGTGCCAGCAGCCAGGGTCGGCGGGAGAACACCGGGGAGCTGTTTTTT. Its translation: CASSQGRRENTGELFF. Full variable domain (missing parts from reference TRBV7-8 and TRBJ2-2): GAGVSQSPRYKVAKRGQDVALRCDPISGHVSLFWYQQALGQGPEFLTYFQNEAQLDKSGLPSDRFFAERPEGSVSTLKIQRTQQEDSAVYLCASSQGRRENTGELFFGEGSRLTVL.

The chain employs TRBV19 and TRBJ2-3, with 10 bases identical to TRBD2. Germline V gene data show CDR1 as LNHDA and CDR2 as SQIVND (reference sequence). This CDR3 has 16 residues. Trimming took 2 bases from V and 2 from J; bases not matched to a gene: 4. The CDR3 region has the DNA TGTGCCAGTAGTATACGTCTAGCGGGAGCCACAGATACGCAGTATTTT. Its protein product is CASSIRLAGATDTQYF. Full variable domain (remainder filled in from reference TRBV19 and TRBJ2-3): DGGITQSPKYLFRKEGQNVTLSCEQNLNHDAMYWYRQDPGQGLRLIYYSQIVNDFQKGDIAEGYSVSREKKESFPLTVTSAQKNPTAFYLCASSIRLAGATDTQYFGPGTRLTVL.

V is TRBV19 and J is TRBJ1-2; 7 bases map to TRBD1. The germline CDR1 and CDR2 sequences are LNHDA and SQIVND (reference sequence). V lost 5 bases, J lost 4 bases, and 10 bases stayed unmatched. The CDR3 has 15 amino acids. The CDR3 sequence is CASSFRTGELYGYTF. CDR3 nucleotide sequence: TGTGCCAGTAGTTTCCGGACAGGAGAACTCTATGGCTACACCTTC. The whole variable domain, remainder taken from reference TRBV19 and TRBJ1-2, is DGGITQSPKYLFRKEGQNVTLSCEQNLNHDAMYWYRQDPGQGLRLIYYSQIVNDFQKGDIAEGYSVSREKKESFPLTVTSAQKNPTAFYLCASSFRTGELYGYTFGSGTRLTVV.

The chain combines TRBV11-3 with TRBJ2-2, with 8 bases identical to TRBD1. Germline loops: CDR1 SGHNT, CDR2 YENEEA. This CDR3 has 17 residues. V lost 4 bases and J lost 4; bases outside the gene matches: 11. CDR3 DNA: TGTGCCAGCAGCTCCCCGACAGGGGCGAGAGGCACCGGGGAGCTGTTTTTT. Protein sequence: CASSSPTGARGTGELFF.

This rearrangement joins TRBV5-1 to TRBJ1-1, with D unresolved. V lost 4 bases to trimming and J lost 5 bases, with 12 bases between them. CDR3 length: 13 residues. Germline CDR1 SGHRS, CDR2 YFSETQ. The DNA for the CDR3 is TGCGCCAGCAGCCCCGGGGTGGGAACTGAAGCTTTCTTT. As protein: CASSPGVGTEAFF.

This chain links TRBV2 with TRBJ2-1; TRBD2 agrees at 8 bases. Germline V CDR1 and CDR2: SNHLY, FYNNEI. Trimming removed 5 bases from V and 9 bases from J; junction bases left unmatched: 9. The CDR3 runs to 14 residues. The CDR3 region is CASSLERERTEQFF. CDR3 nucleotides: TGTGCCAGCAGTCTGGAGCGGGAGAGGACTGAGCAGTTCTTC.

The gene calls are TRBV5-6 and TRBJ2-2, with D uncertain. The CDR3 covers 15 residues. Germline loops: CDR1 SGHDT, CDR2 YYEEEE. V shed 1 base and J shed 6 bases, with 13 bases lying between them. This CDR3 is CASSLFGLVAGELFF. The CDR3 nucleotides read TGTGCCAGCAGCTTGTTCGGATTGGTCGCCGGGGAGCTGTTTTTT.

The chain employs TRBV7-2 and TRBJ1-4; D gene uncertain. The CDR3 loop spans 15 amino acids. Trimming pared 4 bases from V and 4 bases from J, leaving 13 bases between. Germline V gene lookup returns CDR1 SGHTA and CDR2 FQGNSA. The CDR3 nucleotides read TGTGCCAGCAGCTCCCGGGTGGCGGATAATGAAAAACTGTTTTTT. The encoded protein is CASSSRVADNEKLFF. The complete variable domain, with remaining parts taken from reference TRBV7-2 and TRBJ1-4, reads GAGVSQSPSNKVTEKGKDVELRCDPISGHTALYWYRQSLGQGLEFLIYFQGNSAPDKSGLPSDRFSAERTGGSVSTLTIQRTQQEDSAVYLCASSSRVADNEKLFFGSGTQLSVL.

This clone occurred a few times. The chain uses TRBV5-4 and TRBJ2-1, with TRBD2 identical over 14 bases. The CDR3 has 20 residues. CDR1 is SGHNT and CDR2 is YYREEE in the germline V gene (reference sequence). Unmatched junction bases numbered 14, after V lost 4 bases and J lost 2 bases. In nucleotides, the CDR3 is TGTGCCAGCAGCACCCGAATAGGGACTAGCGGGAGAGGGGCCTACAATGAGCAGTTCTTC. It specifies CASSTRIGTSGRGAYNEQFF. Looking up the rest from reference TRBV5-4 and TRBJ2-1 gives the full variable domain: ETGVTQSPTHLIKTRGQQVTLRCSSQSGHNTVSWYQQALGQGPQFIFQYYREEENGRGNFPPRFSGLQFPNYSSELNVNALELDDSALYLCASSTRIGTSGRGAYNEQFFGPGTRLTVL.

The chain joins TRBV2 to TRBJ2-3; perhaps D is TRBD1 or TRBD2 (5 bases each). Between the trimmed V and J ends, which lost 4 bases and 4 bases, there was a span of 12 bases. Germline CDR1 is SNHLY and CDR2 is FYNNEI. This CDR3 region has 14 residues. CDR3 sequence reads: CASSGGTTADTQYF. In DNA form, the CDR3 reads TGTGCCAGCAGTGGAGGGACCACGGCAGATACGCAGTATTTT.

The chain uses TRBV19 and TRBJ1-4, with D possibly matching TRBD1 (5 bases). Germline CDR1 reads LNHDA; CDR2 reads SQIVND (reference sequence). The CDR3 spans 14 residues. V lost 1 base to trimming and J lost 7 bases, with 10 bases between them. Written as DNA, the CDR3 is TGTGCCAGTAGTATAGGAAGGGACGGTGAAAAACTGTTTTTT. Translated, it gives CASSIGRDGEKLFF.

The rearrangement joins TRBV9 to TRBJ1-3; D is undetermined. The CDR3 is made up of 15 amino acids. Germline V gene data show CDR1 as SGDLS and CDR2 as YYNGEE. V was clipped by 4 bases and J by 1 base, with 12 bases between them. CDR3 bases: TGTGCCAGCAGCCCCAGACTGGGATCTGGAAACACCATATATTTT. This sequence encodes CASSPRLGSGNTIYF.

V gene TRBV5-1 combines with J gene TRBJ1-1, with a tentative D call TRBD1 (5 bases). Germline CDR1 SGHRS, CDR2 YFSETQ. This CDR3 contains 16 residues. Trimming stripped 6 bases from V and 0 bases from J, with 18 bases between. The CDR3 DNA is TGCGCCAGCAAAACCCGCGACGGGGGGGTGAACACTGAAGCTTTCTTT. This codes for CASKTRDGGVNTEAFF.

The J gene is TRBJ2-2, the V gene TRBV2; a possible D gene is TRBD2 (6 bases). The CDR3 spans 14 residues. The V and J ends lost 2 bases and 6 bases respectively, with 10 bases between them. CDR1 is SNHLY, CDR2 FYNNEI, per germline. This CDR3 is CASSESGAAGELFF. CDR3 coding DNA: TGTGCCAGCAGTGAATCGGGAGCAGCCGGGGAGCTGTTTTTT.

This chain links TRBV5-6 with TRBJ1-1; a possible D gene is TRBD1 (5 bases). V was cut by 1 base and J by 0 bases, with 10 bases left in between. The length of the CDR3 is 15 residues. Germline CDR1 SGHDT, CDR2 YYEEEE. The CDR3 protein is CASSLLNRMNTEAFF. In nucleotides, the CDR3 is TGTGCCAGCAGCTTGTTGAACAGGATGAACACTGAAGCTTTCTTT.

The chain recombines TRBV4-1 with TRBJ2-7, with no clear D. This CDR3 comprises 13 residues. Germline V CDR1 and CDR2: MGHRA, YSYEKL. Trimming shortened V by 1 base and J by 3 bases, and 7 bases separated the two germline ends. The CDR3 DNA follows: TGCGCCAGCAGCCAAGTGGACCTCTACGAGCAGTACTTC. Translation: CASSQVDLYEQYF.

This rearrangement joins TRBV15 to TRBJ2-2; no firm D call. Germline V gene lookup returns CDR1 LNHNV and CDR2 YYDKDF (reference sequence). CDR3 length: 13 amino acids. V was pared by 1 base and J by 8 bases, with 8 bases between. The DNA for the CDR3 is TGTGCCACCAGCAGAGTTCTAAGTGGGGAGCTGTTTTTT. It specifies CATSRVLSGELFF.